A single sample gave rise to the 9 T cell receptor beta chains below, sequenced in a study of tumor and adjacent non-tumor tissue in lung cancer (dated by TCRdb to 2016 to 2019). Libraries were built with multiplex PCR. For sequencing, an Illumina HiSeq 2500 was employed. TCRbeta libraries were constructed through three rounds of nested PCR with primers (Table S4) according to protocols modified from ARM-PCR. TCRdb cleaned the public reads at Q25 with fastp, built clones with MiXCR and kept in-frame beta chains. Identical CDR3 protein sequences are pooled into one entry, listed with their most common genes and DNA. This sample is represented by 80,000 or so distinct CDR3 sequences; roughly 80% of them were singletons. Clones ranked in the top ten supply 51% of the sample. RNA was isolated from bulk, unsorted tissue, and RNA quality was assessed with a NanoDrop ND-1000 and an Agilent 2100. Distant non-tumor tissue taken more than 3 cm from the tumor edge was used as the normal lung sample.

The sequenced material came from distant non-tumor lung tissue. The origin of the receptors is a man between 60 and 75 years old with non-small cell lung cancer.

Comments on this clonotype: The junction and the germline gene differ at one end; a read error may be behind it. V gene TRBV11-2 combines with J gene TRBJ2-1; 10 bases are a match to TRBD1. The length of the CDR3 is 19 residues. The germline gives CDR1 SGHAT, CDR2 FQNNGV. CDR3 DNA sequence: TGTGCCAGCAGCTTAGAGGGGTTTGCGACAGGGGGCTATATGGCTGAGCAGCCCTTC. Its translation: CASSLEGFATGGYMAEQPF.

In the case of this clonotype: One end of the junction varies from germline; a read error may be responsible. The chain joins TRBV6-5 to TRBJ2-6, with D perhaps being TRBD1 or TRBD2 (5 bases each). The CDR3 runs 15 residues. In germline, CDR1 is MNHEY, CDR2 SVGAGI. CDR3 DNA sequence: TGTGCCAGCAGTTACTTCGGCTCTGGGACCAAGGTCCTGACTTTC. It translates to CASSYFGSGTKVLTF.

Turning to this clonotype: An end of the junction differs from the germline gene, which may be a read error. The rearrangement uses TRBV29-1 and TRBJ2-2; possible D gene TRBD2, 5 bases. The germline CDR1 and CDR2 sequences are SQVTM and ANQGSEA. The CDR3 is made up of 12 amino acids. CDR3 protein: CIVQTATGELFF. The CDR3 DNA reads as TGCATCGTTCAGACTGCCACCGGGGAACTGTTTTTT.

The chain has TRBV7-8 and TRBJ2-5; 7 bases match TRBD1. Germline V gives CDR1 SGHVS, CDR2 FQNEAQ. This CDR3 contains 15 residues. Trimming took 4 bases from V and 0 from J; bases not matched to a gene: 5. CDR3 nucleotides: TGTGCCAGCAGCTCCTCGACAGGGTACCAAGAGACCCAGTACTTC. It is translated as CASSSSTGYQETQYF.

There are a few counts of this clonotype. The CDR3 bases are TGTGCCAGCAGCTCCGACAGGACCTCCTACGAGCAGTACTTC. Its translation: CASSSDRTSYEQYF. The chain couples TRBV6-5 to TRBJ2-7; D might be TRBD1 (6 bases). CDR3 length: 14 amino acids. Trimming pared 6 bases from V and 0 bases from J, leaving 12 bases between. Germline CDR1 and CDR2: MNHEY and SVGAGI.

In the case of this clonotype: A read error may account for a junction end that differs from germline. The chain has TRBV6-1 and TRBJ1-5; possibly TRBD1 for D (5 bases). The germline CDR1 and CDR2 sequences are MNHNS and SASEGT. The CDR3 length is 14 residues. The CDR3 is CASSPDILNQPHHF. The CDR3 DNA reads TGTGCCAGCAGCCCGGACATCCTAAATCAACCCCATCATTTT.

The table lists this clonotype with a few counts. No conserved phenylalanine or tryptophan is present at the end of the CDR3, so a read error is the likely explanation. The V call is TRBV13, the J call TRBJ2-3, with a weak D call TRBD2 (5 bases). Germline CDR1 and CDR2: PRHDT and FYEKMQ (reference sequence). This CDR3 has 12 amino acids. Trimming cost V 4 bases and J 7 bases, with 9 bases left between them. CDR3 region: CASSSSTHTQYL. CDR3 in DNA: TGTGCCAGCAGCTCTAGCACGCATACGCAGTATTTA.

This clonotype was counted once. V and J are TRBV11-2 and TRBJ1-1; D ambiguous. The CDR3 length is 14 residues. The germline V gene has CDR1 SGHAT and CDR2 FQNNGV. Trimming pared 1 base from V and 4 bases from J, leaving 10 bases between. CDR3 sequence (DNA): TGTGCCAGCAGCTTAGTCTGGAATGTCACTGAAGCTTTCTTT. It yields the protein CASSLVWNVTEAFF.

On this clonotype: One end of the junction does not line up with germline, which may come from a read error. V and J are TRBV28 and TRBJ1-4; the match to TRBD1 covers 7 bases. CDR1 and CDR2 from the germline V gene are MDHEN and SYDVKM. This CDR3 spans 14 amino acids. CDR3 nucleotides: TGTGGCAGTCGAGACAGGGTGGCTAATGAAGAACTGTTTTTT. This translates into CGSRDRVANEELFF.